This passage covers 18 T cell receptor beta chains from one sample sequenced in a study of metastatic and nonmetastatic thyroid tumors (dated by TCRdb to the early 2020s). Library preparation employed PCR. For sequencing, an Illumina HiSeq 4000 was employed. TCRdb cleaned the public reads at Q25 with fastp, built clones with MiXCR and kept in-frame beta chains. Across this sample there are tens of thousands of clones, with about 17% seen only once. More than 9% of the sample belongs to the ten largest clones. Before undergoing thyroid surgery, none of the patients had been given any kind of treatment. The sample comprised blood. These receptors were taken from a male donor with papillary thyroid cancer or a benign thyroid nodule (not recorded which). Some clones in this sample may be carry-over from other donors' samples.

This clone has only a few counts. This may arise from a read error, as a much more abundant clone is one base away. The sample holds other DNA sequences that translate to the same CDR3. This chain links TRBV6-4 with TRBJ2-1, with 7 positions matching TRBD2. Germline assignment: CDR1 MRHNA and CDR2 SNTAGT. The CDR3 spans 15 residues. The trim removed 6 bases at V and 7 bases at J, leaving 12 bases unmatched. This CDR3 is CASSRLAGAGNEQFF. The CDR3 nucleotides are TGTGCCAGCAGCAGACTAGCTGGAGCGGGGAATGAGCAGTTCTTC.

This clone has at least ten counts. Given a much more abundant clone one base away, this may be a read error. Other DNA sequences in this sample translate to the same CDR3. V is TRBV27 and J is TRBJ1-6; 7 nucleotides agree with TRBD1. Germline loops: CDR1 MNHEY, CDR2 SMNVEV (reference sequence). The CDR3 length is 15 residues. The CDR3 DNA reads TGTGCCAGTAGTTCCGGGACAGCCAATAATTCACCCCTCCACTTT. Protein product: CASSSGTANNSPLHF.

This clone occurred many times. The chain joins TRBV6-1 to TRBJ1-2; D not resolved. Trimming took 6 bases from V and 0 from J, leaving 8 bases between them. This CDR3 has 13 amino acids. From germline, CDR1 is MNHNS and CDR2 SASEGT. The CDR3 sequence is CASSPYANYGYTF. In DNA, the CDR3 is TGTGCCAGCAGCCCCTACGCTAACTATGGCTACACCTTC.

This clone was observed at least ten times. CDR3 coding DNA: TGTGCCAGTAGTCCGGAGGGGACGAATCAGCCCCAGCATTTT. It translates to CASSPEGTNQPQHF. V usage is TRBV19 and J usage is TRBJ1-5, with D maybe TRBD1 (5 bases). The CDR3 is 14 amino acids. Trimming shortened V by 5 bases and J by 4 bases, and 12 bases separated the two germline ends. The germline V gene has CDR1 LNHDA and CDR2 SQIVND (reference sequence).

This clone was seen at least ten times. The J gene is TRBJ1-5, the V gene TRBV2; TRBD1 might be the D (6 bases). Germline values: CDR1 SNHLY, CDR2 FYNNEI. The CDR3 extends over 14 amino acids. With 11 bases removed from V and 2 bases from J, the gap between germline ends came to 16 bases. CDR3 sequence (DNA): TGTGCCGGAAGCAGGGGAGAGGGCAATCAGCCCCAGCATTTT. Encoded protein: CAGSRGEGNQPQHF.

Details on this clone: A read error may explain this, as a much larger clone is one base away. This specimen includes other DNA sequences encoding the same CDR3. The chain recombines TRBV20-1 with TRBJ1-5, with D perhaps TRBD1 (6 bases). CDR3 length equals 13 residues. Germline CDR1 reads DFQATT; CDR2 reads SNEGSKA (reference sequence). CDR3 region: CSARGGFNQPQHF. DNA of the CDR3: TGTAGTGCTAGGGGGGGCTTTAATCAGCCCCAGCATTTT.

This chain joins TRBV9 and TRBJ2-7; possible D gene TRBD2, 5 bases. This CDR3 is 15 amino acids long. With 3 bases removed from V and 3 bases from J, the gap between germline ends came to 16 bases. Germline V gene lookup returns CDR1 SGDLS and CDR2 YYNGEE. The CDR3 DNA sequence: TGTGCCAGCAGCGCTCACCCCCGGGATGGCTACGAGCAGTACTTC. It codes for CASSAHPRDGYEQYF.

Ten or more counts support this clone. The rearrangement joins TRBV3-1 to TRBJ1-1; weak D call: TRBD1 (6 bases). The CDR3 totals 14 residues. V was cut by 6 bases and J by 1 base, with 12 bases left in between. Germline V gives CDR1 LGHDT, CDR2 YNNKEL (reference sequence). In DNA, the CDR3 is TGTGCCAGCAGTCGGGGGGCGGGGAACACTGAAGCTTTCTTT. It yields the protein CASSRGAGNTEAFF.

This clone was counted many times. The V gene is TRBV7-2, the J gene TRBJ2-2; D is unresolved. This CDR3 has 16 residues. The V gene's germline CDR1 is SGHTA and CDR2 FQGNSA. V lost 1 base, J lost 3 bases, and 12 bases lay in between. The DNA of the CDR3 is TGTGCCAGCAGCTTAGTTTGGGTAATCGACACCGGGGAGCTGTTTTTT. It encodes CASSLVWVIDTGELFF.

This clone was seen repeatedly, ten times or more. A much more abundant neighbour one base away suggests this may be a read error. CDR3 nucleotide sequence: TGTGCCAGCAGCCTGACGAGTAGTTACACAGATACGCGGTATTTT. Translating it yields CASSLTSSYTDTRYF. The chain carries TRBV12-3 or TRBV12-4 and TRBJ2-3; D ambiguous. The CDR3 contains 15 residues.

The chain uses TRBV12-3 or TRBV12-4 and TRBJ1-2; the match to TRBD1 covers 7 bases. V lost 7 bases, J lost 3 bases, and 11 bases stayed unmatched. The CDR3 covers 15 residues. The CDR3 bases are TGTGCCAGCATTATACAGGGGAAAGGAGACTATGGCTACACCTTC. This sequence encodes CASIIQGKGDYGYTF.

This clone was observed many times. The chain recombines TRBV25-1 with TRBJ2-3; 8 bases fit TRBD2. The CDR3 has 15 residues. Germline CDR1 reads MGHDK; CDR2 reads SYGVNS. Trimming took 2 bases from V and 2 from J; bases not matched to a gene: 3. The chain's CDR3 is CASSEAGGSTDTQYF. DNA for the CDR3: TGTGCCAGCAGTGAAGCGGGGGGCTCCACAGATACGCAGTATTTT.

This clone was picked up one time. The chain links TRBV20-1 to TRBJ1-5, with D tentatively TRBD1 (6 bases). Germline assignment: CDR1 DFQATT and CDR2 SNEGSKA (reference sequence). Trimming took off 5 bases at V and 3 bases at J, with 26 bases between the two ends. The CDR3 consists of 18 residues. CDR3 coding DNA: TGCAGTGCTCCCCACTGGACAGTGGGCCCTTATATCAATCAGCCCCAGCATTTT. This sequence encodes CSAPHWTVGPYINQPQHF.

On this clone: This may arise from a read error, as a much more abundant clone is one base away. The genes are TRBV20-1 and TRBJ1-1; the D is unclear. V lost 3 bases and J 2 bases, leaving 10 bases between the germline ends. From germline, CDR1 is DFQATT and CDR2 SNEGSKA (reference sequence). This CDR3 region has 13 residues. DNA of the CDR3: TGCAGTGCTAGCTCGGTGGAAAACACTGAAGCTTTCTTT. Its translation is CSASSVENTEAFF.

This clone appeared many times. In the same sample, other DNA sequences code for this CDR3. CDR3 sequence: CASSLHRDTDTQYF. CDR3 nucleotide sequence: TGTGCCAGCAGTTTGCACAGGGACACAGATACGCAGTATTTT. The chain couples TRBV12-3 or TRBV12-4 to TRBJ2-3; tentative D call: TRBD1 (6 bases). Trimming shortened V by 3 bases and J by 2 bases, and 9 bases separated the two germline ends. This CDR3 is built from 14 residues.

The chain carries TRBV30 and TRBJ2-7, with 14 bases fitting TRBD2. The V gene end was trimmed by 2 bases and the J gene end by 6 bases; junction bases not matched to a gene: 6. The length of the CDR3 is 15 residues. Germline values: CDR1 GTSNPN, CDR2 SVGIG (reference sequence). The CDR3 reads CAWSKGTSGSSEQYF. In DNA, the CDR3 is TGTGCCTGGAGTAAGGGGACTAGCGGGAGCTCCGAGCAGTACTTC.

The chain carries TRBV4-1 and TRBJ1-2; D remains unclear. Per germline, CDR1 MGHRA and CDR2 YSYEKL. The CDR3 runs to 16 residues. V lost 0 bases and J 4 bases, leaving 15 bases between the germline ends. The DNA for the CDR3 is TGCGCCAGCAGCCAAGATCCGACTAGTAAGGCCTATGGCTACACCTTC. It translates to CASSQDPTSKAYGYTF.

The J gene is TRBJ1-1, the V gene TRBV4-1, with no clear D. The CDR3 is made up of 12 amino acids. Germline V lookup: CDR1 MGHRA, CDR2 YSYEKL. V dropped 3 bases and J dropped 4 bases, with 6 bases sitting between them. CDR3 in DNA: TGCGCCAGCAGCCACGAAACCACTGAAGCTTTCTTT. It encodes CASSHETTEAFF.